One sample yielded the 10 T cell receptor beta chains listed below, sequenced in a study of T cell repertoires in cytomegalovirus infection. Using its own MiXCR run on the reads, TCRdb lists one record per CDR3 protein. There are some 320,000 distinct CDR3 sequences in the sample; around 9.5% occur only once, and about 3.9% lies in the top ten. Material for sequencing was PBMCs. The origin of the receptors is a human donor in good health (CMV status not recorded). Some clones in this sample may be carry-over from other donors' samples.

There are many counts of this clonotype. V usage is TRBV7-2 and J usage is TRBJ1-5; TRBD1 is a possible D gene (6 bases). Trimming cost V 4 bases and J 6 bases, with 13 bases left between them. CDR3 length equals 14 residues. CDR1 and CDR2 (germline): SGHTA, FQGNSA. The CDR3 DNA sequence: TGTGCCAGCAGCTGGGGGGGCCCACCTCAGCCCCAGCATTTT. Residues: CASSWGGPPQPQHF.

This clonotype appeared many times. CDR3 protein: CASSLGPGSNQPQHF. In nucleotides, the CDR3 is TGTGCCAGCAGCTTAGGCCCGGGAAGCAATCAGCCCCAGCATTTT. The V gene is TRBV7-2, the J gene TRBJ1-5; unclear D gene. This CDR3 comprises 15 residues. Trimming shortened V by 1 base and J by 1 base, and 8 bases separated the two germline ends. Per germline, CDR1 SGHTA and CDR2 FQGNSA. Drawing the rest from reference TRBV7-2 and TRBJ1-5, the complete variable domain is GAGVSQSPSNKVTEKGKDVELRCDPISGHTALYWYRQSLGQGLEFLIYFQGNSAPDKSGLPSDRFSAERTGGSVSTLTIQRTQQEDSAVYLCASSLGPGSNQPQHFGDGTRLSIL.

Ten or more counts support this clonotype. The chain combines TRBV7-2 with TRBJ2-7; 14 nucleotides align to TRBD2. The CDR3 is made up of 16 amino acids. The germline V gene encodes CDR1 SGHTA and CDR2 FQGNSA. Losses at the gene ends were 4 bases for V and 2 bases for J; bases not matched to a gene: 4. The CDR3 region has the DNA TGTGCCAGCAGCTGGACTAGCGGGGGGCTCCCCTACGAGCAGTACTTC. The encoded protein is CASSWTSGGLPYEQYF.

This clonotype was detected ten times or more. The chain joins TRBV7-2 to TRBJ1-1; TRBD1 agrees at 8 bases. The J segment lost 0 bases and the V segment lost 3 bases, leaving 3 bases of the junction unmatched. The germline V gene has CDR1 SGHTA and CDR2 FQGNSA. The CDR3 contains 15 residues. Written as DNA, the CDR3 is TGTGCCAGCAGCTTCCAGGGGGCAATGAACACTGAAGCTTTCTTT. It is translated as CASSFQGAMNTEAFF.

The CDR3 bases are TGTGCCAGCAGTGAGTCGGCTAGCACCACCGGGGAGCTGTTTTTT. Translating it yields CASSESASTTGELFF. The chain carries TRBV6-4 and TRBJ2-2, with a weak D call TRBD2 (5 bases). CDR3 length: 15 amino acids. With 3 bases removed from V and 4 bases from J, the gap between germline ends came to 12 bases. The germline V gene has CDR1 MRHNA and CDR2 SNTAGT.

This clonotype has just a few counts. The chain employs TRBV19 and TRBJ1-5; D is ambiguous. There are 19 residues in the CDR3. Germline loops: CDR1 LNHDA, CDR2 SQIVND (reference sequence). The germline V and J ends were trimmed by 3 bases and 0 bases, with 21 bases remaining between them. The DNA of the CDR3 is TGTGCCAGTAGTATTTTCGAAAACATACCATTCTATAGCAATCAGCCCCAGCATTTT. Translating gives CASSIFENIPFYSNQPQHF.

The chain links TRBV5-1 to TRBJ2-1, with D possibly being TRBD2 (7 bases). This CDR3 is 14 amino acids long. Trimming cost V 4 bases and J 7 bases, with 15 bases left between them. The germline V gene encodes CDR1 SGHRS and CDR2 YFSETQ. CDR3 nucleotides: TGCGCCAGCAGCGCCTGGGAGGGGGGGAATGAGCAGTTCTTC. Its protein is CASSAWEGGNEQFF.

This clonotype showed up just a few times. CDR3 in amino acids: CASSLELAGGLAYNEQFF. CDR3 bases: TGTGCCAGCAGTTTGGAGCTAGCGGGGGGCCTCGCCTACAATGAGCAGTTCTTC. The chain joins TRBV12-3 or TRBV12-4 to TRBJ2-1, with TRBD2 identical over 11 bases. After removal of 3 bases from V and 2 bases from J, the junction contained 9 bases not matched to a gene. The CDR3 has 18 amino acids.

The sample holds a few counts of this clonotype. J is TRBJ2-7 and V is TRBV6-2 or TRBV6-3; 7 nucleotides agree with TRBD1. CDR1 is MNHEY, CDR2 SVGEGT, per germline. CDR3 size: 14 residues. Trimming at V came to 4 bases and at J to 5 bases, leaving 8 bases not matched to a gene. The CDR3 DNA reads TGTGCCAGCAGTTCTCAAGGGGGCCCCAACGAGCAGTACTTC. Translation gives CASSSQGGPNEQYF.

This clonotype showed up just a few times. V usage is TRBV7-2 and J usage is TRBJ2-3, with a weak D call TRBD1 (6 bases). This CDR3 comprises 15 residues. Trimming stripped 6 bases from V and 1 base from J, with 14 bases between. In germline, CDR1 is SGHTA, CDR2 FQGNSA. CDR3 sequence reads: CASSKPGQRTDTQYF. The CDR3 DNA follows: TGTGCCAGCAGTAAACCGGGACAACGCACAGATACGCAGTATTTT.